This TCR beta chain is from a study of OX40 agonist ivuxolimab in advanced cancers. The overall study: The dose of intravenous ivuxolimab that patients received every 2 weeks ranged from 0.01 to 10 mg/kg. Participants could have had prior anti-PD-1, anti-PD-L1 or anti-CTLA-4 therapy, and around 40% had some.

In the case of this clone: The antigen is unknown.

The assay was immunoSEQ multiplex PCR, and TCRdb's table has in-frame clones only and misses some. This repertoire shows tens of thousands of clones, 90% to 95% found once; its top ten account for approximately 14%. Losses at the gene ends were 2 bases for V and 0 bases for J; bases not matched to a gene: 10. CDR3 length: 17 residues. Germline V lookup: CDR1 SQVTM, CDR2 ANQGSEA. General study findings and limits: Determination of antigen specificity was not performed for the expanded peripheral T cells.

Samples of blood were obtained at baseline, on cycle 4 day 1, and on cycle 7 day 1. This specimen consisted of CD4+ or CD8+ T cells sorted from blood, obtained in a trial of the OX40 agonist ivuxolimab. The clonotype was recovered from an adult with an advanced solid tumor such as melanoma, head and neck, liver or kidney cancer. The chain recombines TRBV29-1 with TRBJ2-3; the match to TRBD1 covers 8 bases. The CDR3 loop reads CSVESTGADDSTDTQYF. The CDR3 DNA reads as TGCAGCGTTGAATCGACAGGGGCCGATGATAGCACAGATACGCAGTATTTT.